This T cell receptor beta chain comes out of a study of T cells in Graves' hyperthyroidism and ophthalmopathy. Study results and limitations: Ophthalmopathy and stable hyperthyroidism were told apart by a 13 V-J model.

Researchers barred patients who had uncontrolled infection, other autoimmune disease, pregnancy or lactation. For the diagnoses, clinical symptoms, serum thyroxine and TRAb, thyroid ultrasound and orbital computed tomography were used. PBMCs were derived from 9.5 to 10 ml fresh peripheral blood. With regard to this clonotype: The antigen remains undetermined.

Template material for amplifying TCR beta CDR3 regions consisted of RNA transcripts. The primer set for the first-round RT-PCR of the TCR CDR3 was HTBI. TCRdb analysed the multiplex PCR reads with MiXCR anew, one entry per CDR3 protein. The sample records fewer than 700,000 distinct CDR3 sequences, 15% to 20% being singletons. The source material was blood. This TCR was recovered from a woman younger than 45 with Graves' hyperthyroidism.

Written as DNA, the CDR3 is TGTGCCAGCTCACCCGAGGACGGCCCCTACGAGCAGTACTTC. Amino acid sequence: CASSPEDGPYEQYF. The V gene is TRBV18, the J gene TRBJ2-7, with D hard to call. Looked up from germline, CDR1 is KGHSH and CDR2 is LQKENI. The CDR3 has 14 residues. Trimming left V 3 bases short and J 2 bases short, with 11 bases between. Combining the CDR3 with reference TRBV18 and TRBJ2-7 gives the whole variable domain NAGVMQNPRHLVRRRGQEARLRCSPMKGHSHVYWYRQLPEEGLKFMVYLQKENIIDESGMPKERFSAEFPKEGPSILRIQQVVRGDSAAYFCASSPEDGPYEQYFGPGTRLTVT.